The rows below give T cell receptor beta chains drawn from one sample of a study of memory CD4+ T cells and cytomegalovirus serostatus. The method was immunoSEQ multiplex PCR; TCRdb's version includes in-frame clones alone and lacks a portion of them. The sample holds fewer than 40,000 clones, roughly four fifths seen once. Sample: memory CD4+ T cells from blood. The receptors shown here come from an adult in good health and CMV-seronegative. Both conserved end residues are part of each CDR3. A D gene is named only where the DNA matches it firmly. Clone size appears in some rows only: once, few, many, or a class for an expanded clone.

D: -
length: 14
V: TRBV9
J: TRBJ2-3
size: -
DNA: TGTGCCAGCAGCGCCTCAGGTAGCACAGATACGCAGTATTTT
CDR3: CASSASGSTDTQYF

D: TRBD1
length: 16
V: TRBV6-6
J: TRBJ2-5
size: once
DNA: TGTGCCAGCAAAACACGGACAGGGGCCCTACAAGAGACCCAGTACTTC
CDR3: CASKTRTGALQETQYF

D: -
length: 12
V: TRBV15
J: TRBJ1-2
size: -
DNA: TGTGCCACCAGCAGCCTGACAGTGAGCTACACCTTC
CDR3: CATSSLTVSYTF

D: TRBD1
length: 18
V: TRBV7-6
J: TRBJ2-3
size: few
DNA: TGTGCCAGCAGACCAGAGGGCCCCGGGACAGGGGGAACAGATACGCAGTATTTT
CDR3: CASRPEGPGTGGTDTQYF

D: -
length: 16
V: TRBV7-9
J: TRBJ1-3
size: -
DNA: TGTGCCAGCAGCTCCGGGACCCTTGGCTCTGGAAACACCATATATTTT
CDR3: CASSSGTLGSGNTIYF

D: TRBD1
length: 18
V: TRBV7-6
J: TRBJ2-7
size: -
DNA: TGTGCCAGCAGCCCCGCCTCCGGACAGGGGACCATCTCCTACGAGCAGTACTTC
CDR3: CASSPASGQGTISYEQYF

D: -
length: 15
V: TRBV7-6
J: TRBJ1-3
size: once
DNA: TGTGCCAGCAGCTTAGCGTCACAAGCTGGAAACACCATATATTTT
CDR3: CASSLASQAGNTIYF

D: -
length: 11
V: TRBV20-1
J: TRBJ1-1
size: -
DNA: TGCAGTGCTAGCGGCTACACTGAAGCTTTCTTT
CDR3: CSASGYTEAFF

D: -
length: 13
V: TRBV14
J: TRBJ1-1
size: -
DNA: TGTGCCAGCAGTTTACAAGGGCTCACTGAAGCTTTCTTT
CDR3: CASSLQGLTEAFF

D: -
length: 16
V: TRBV10-2
J: TRBJ2-5
size: -
DNA: TGCGCCAGCAGTGAGTGGTTAGCGGCGTACCAAGAGACCCAGTACTTC
CDR3: CASSEWLAAYQETQYF

D: -
length: 15
V: TRBV19
J: TRBJ1-2
size: -
DNA: TGTGCCAGTAGTATCTCGGCAGGGGCGGGCTATGGCTACACCTTC
CDR3: CASSISAGAGYGYTF

D: -
length: 14
V: TRBV4-2
J: TRBJ1-2
size: -
DNA: TGTGCCAGCAGCCAAGAGGTCGAGGAGTATGGCTACACCTTC
CDR3: CASSQEVEEYGYTF

D: TRBD2
length: 15
V: TRBV11-2
J: TRBJ2-2
size: -
DNA: TGTGCCAGCAGCCCTAGCGGGTTTAACACCGGGGAGCTGTTTTTT
CDR3: CASSPSGFNTGELFF

D: -
length: 14
V: TRBV19
J: TRBJ2-3
size: once
DNA: TGTGCCAGTCGGGCAAACACTAACACAGATACGCAGTATTTT
CDR3: CASRANTNTDTQYF

D: TRBD1
length: 19
V: TRBV30
J: TRBJ1-2
size: -
DNA: TGTGCCTGGAGTTCTAAGTTGTCTAGACAGGGGACCTTCGACTATGGCTACACCTTC
CDR3: CAWSSKLSRQGTFDYGYTF

D: -
length: 16
V: TRBV14
J: TRBJ1-1
size: -
DNA: TGTGCCAGCAGCCACCTGGGGGGGATCATGAACACTGAAGCTTTCTTT
CDR3: CASSHLGGIMNTEAFF

D: -
length: 14
V: TRBV11-2
J: TRBJ2-1
size: -
DNA: TGTGCCAGCAGCTTTACAGACGGTCGGGATGAGCAGTTCTTC
CDR3: CASSFTDGRDEQFF

D: -
length: 15
V: TRBV6-5
J: TRBJ1-4
size: -
DNA: TGTGCCAGCAGTTACTCACAGGAGTCCAATGAAAAACTGTTTTTT
CDR3: CASSYSQESNEKLFF

D: TRBD2
length: 15
V: TRBV2
J: TRBJ2-5
size: -
DNA: TGTGCCAGCAGTGTGACTAGCGGGGTTGGAGAGACCCAGTACTTC
CDR3: CASSVTSGVGETQYF

D: -
length: 15
V: TRBV2
J: TRBJ1-5
size: -
DNA: TGTGCCAGCAGTCCAGACATATATAGCAATCAGCCCCAGCATTTT
CDR3: CASSPDIYSNQPQHF

D: -
length: 14
V: TRBV5-4
J: TRBJ1-1
size: -
DNA: TGTGCCAGCAGCCCCGGGGGCCAGAACACTGAAGCTTTCTTT
CDR3: CASSPGGQNTEAFF

D: -
length: 12
V: TRBV18
J: TRBJ2-7
size: -
DNA: TGTGCCAGCTCACAAGGTCCCTACGAGCAGTACTTC
CDR3: CASSQGPYEQYF

D: TRBD1
length: 15
V: TRBV6-5
J: TRBJ2-5
size: -
DNA: TGTGCCAGCAGTTACGGACAGGGGGTTGGAGAGACCCAGTACTTC
CDR3: CASSYGQGVGETQYF

D: -
length: 14
V: TRBV7-2
J: TRBJ1-4
size: -
DNA: TGTGCCAGCAGCTTTGCAGGGTACAATGAAAAACTGTTTTTT
CDR3: CASSFAGYNEKLFF

D: -
length: 14
V: TRBV11-2
J: TRBJ2-5
size: -
DNA: TGTGCCAGCAGCTTAGACTTCAAAACGGAGACCCAGTACTTC
CDR3: CASSLDFKTETQYF

D: TRBD1
length: 14
V: TRBV6-6
J: TRBJ1-1
size: -
DNA: TGTGCCAGCAGCCCCGGACAGGGAGGCACTGAAGCTTTCTTT
CDR3: CASSPGQGGTEAFF

D: TRBD1
length: 15
V: TRBV6-6
J: TRBJ2-3
size: -
DNA: TGTGCCAGCAGTTACGGACAGGGTGAGACAGATACGCAGTATTTT
CDR3: CASSYGQGETDTQYF

D: TRBD2
length: 18
V: TRBV5-1
J: TRBJ2-3
size: -
DNA: TGCGCCAGCAGCCCACGGGGTAGCGGGGGAACTCGCACAGATACGCAGTATTTT
CDR3: CASSPRGSGGTRTDTQYF

D: -
length: 13
V: TRBV7-7
J: TRBJ2-5
size: -
DNA: TGTGCCAGCAGCTTTAGCGGTCAAGAGACCCAGTACTTC
CDR3: CASSFSGQETQYF

D: TRBD1
length: 15
V: TRBV5-1
J: TRBJ1-2
size: few
DNA: TGCGCCAGCAGCTCGGGGACAGGTTTTAACTATGGCTACACCTTC
CDR3: CASSSGTGFNYGYTF

D: TRBD1
length: 14
V: TRBV6-6
J: TRBJ1-5
size: -
DNA: TGTGCCAGCAGACTGGGGACAGGGACTCAGCCCCAGCATTTT
CDR3: CASRLGTGTQPQHF

D: -
length: 15
V: TRBV5-1
J: TRBJ1-4
size: -
DNA: TGCGCCAGCAGCTTGCAGGGGATGACTAATGAAAAACTGTTTTTT
CDR3: CASSLQGMTNEKLFF

D: TRBD1
length: 15
V: TRBV19
J: TRBJ2-2
size: -
DNA: TGTGCCAGTAGTAAAGGGGACAGGGGAACCGGGGAGCTGTTTTTT
CDR3: CASSKGDRGTGELFF

D: -
length: 11
V: TRBV20-1
J: TRBJ2-1
size: -
DNA: TGCAGTGCTAGAGAGACGTTTGAGCAGTTCTTC
CDR3: CSARETFEQFF

D: -
length: 13
V: TRBV12-5
J: TRBJ2-2
size: once
DNA: TGTGCTAGTGCTACAGAGTACACCGGGGAGCTGTTTTTT
CDR3: CASATEYTGELFF

D: -
length: 12
V: TRBV27
J: TRBJ2-5
size: -
DNA: TGTGCCAGCAGTGGCCTCCAAGAGACCCAGTACTTC
CDR3: CASSGLQETQYF

D: -
length: 13
V: TRBV7-3
J: TRBJ2-1
size: -
DNA: TGTGCCAGCAGCTTAGGAACGAGCAATGAGCAGTTCTTC
CDR3: CASSLGTSNEQFF

D: TRBD1
length: 17
V: TRBV7-9
J: TRBJ1-1
size: -
DNA: TGTGCCAGCATCAAGAACAGGGGTTACCACTTGAACACTGAAGCTTTCTTT
CDR3: CASIKNRGYHLNTEAFF

D: -
length: 12
V: TRBV10-1
J: TRBJ1-1
size: -
DNA: TGCGCCAGCAGTCGGACCAACACTGAAGCTTTCTTT
CDR3: CASSRTNTEAFF